The rows below give T cell receptor beta chains drawn from one sample of a study of cytomegalovirus exposure and HLA in healthy donors. Data came from immunoSEQ multiplex PCR; TCRdb stores just in-frame clones and leaves some out. The profile covers some 150,000 clones, with about 64% appearing a single time and approximately 4.3% taken by the ten largest. Sequenced material: PBMCs. These receptor sequences come from a man in his fifties or sixties in good health and CMV-seronegative. CDR3s include the opening cysteine and the closing phenylalanine or tryptophan. Fields, in order: clone size, J gene, D gene, V gene, CDR3 DNA, CDR3 protein. D genes are given only for firm matches. Clone size is stated in some rows and not others, as once, few, many or a class when expanded.

once	TRBJ2-7	TRBD2	TRBV19	TGTGCCAGTAGCCTGGGGGAGGGCGACTCCTACGAGCAGTACTTC	CASSLGEGDSYEQYF
.	TRBJ2-3	TRBD2	TRBV29-1	TGCAGCGTTGAACCCCTGACTAGCGGGAGAGTCACAGATACGCAGTATTTT	CSVEPLTSGRVTDTQYF
.	TRBJ1-5	.	TRBV5-1	TGCGCCAGCAGCCCCCTTGACAGTAGCAATCAGCCCCAGCATTTT	CASSPLDSSNQPQHF
.	TRBJ1-2	.	TRBV28	TGTGCCAGCCGGGACACAGGCGATTATGGCTACACCTTC	CASRDTGDYGYTF
.	TRBJ1-1	.	TRBV9	TGTGCCAGCAGCGCCTCTCCCAGCACTGAAGCTTTCTTT	CASSASPSTEAFF
.	TRBJ1-1	TRBD1	TRBV9	TGTGCCAGCAGAGACAGGGAAGCGGAAGCTTTCTTT	CASRDREAEAFF
once	TRBJ2-7	TRBD2	TRBV30	TGTGCCTGGAGTGTAGGGCTAGCGGACTCCTACGAGCAGTACTTC	CAWSVGLADSYEQYF
large	TRBJ2-7	TRBD2	TRBV27	TGTGCCAGCAGTTTCGGGACTAGCGCCGAGCAGTACTTC	CASSFGTSAEQYF
.	TRBJ2-3	.	TRBV14	TGTGCCAGCAGCCAATACGGGAGTTTTCGGGATACGCAGTATTTT	CASSQYGSFRDTQYF
.	TRBJ1-1	.	TRBV5-1	TGCGCCAGCAGCTTGACGGGTGCCGCTGAAGCTTTCTTT	CASSLTGAAEAFF
.	TRBJ2-7	TRBD2	TRBV19	TGTGCCAGTAGTATAATAGCGGGAGCCCGCAACGAGCAGTACTTC	CASSIIAGARNEQYF
.	TRBJ2-1	TRBD1	TRBV5-1	TGCGCCAGCAGCATCAGACAGGGGAAAAACAATGAGCAGTTCTTC	CASSIRQGKNNEQFF
.	TRBJ1-1	.	TRBV14	TGTGCCAGCAGCCAGGGGCGGGGCTCAGCTTTCTTT	CASSQGRGSAFF
.	TRBJ1-1	TRBD1	TRBV6-1	TGTGCCAGCGGTACAGGGGGGGAGACTGAAGCTTTCTTT	CASGTGGETEAFF
few	TRBJ2-2	.	TRBV5-6	TGTGCCAGCAGCTCCTCCGGGGGGCCCGGGGAGCTGTTTTTT	CASSSSGGPGELFF
.	TRBJ2-1	TRBD2	TRBV7-6	TGTGCCAGCAGCTTGAATTGGCGGGAGGGACTCGTATACAATGAGCAGTTCTTC	CASSLNWREGLVYNEQFF
.	TRBJ2-3	TRBD2	TRBV5-1	TGCGCCAGCAGCCCGGGACTAGCGGGAGGGCGCGATACGCAGTATTTT	CASSPGLAGGRDTQYF
.	TRBJ2-3	.	TRBV25-1	TGTGCCAGCAGTCGGGGGACCACAGATACGCAGTATTTT	CASSRGTTDTQYF
.	TRBJ2-7	TRBD1	TRBV23-1	TGCGCCAGCAACCCTAACCGGGACAGGGAACTCTACGAGCAGTACTTC	CASNPNRDRELYEQYF
.	TRBJ2-1	.	TRBV14	TGTGCCAGCAGCCAGAAGGGGGGGGGTGAGCAGTTCTTC	CASSQKGGGEQFF
.	TRBJ2-5	TRBD2	TRBV5-1	TGCGCCAGCAGCTTGGACCCCCCGGGACTAGTGTTCTCAGAGACCCAGTACTTC	CASSLDPPGLVFSETQYF
.	TRBJ2-2	TRBD2	TRBV6-6	TGTGCCAGCAGAGGGACTAGCGGGACTTCCACCGGGGAGCTGTTTTTT	CASRGTSGTSTGELFF
.	TRBJ1-6	.	TRBV6-5	TGTGCCAGCAGTTACTCGCTATTTAATAATTCACCCCTCCACTTT	CASSYSLFNNSPLHF
few	TRBJ1-3	TRBD1	TRBV10-3	TGTGCCATCACATCAGGCACAGGGGATATCTCTGGAAACACCATATATTTT	CAITSGTGDISGNTIYF